This T cell receptor (beta chain) stems from a study of response to subunit inactivated influenza vaccine. Findings and limits, study-wide: Few new T cells, the authors suggested, are recruited by each seasonal influenza vaccination.

This clonotype came up a few times. As yet, its antigen is unknown. Germline-derived CDR1 and CDR2 are KGHSH and LQKENI. Trimming left V 8 bases short and J 4 bases short, with 18 bases between. The CDR3 extends over 15 amino acids. TCRdb called the RT-PCR reads again in MiXCR, with one record for every CDR3 protein. Of 600,000 to 700,000 distinct CDR3 sequences listed, less than 15% are singletons. The clonotype comes from a man aged 50 to 59 who received an inactivated influenza vaccine. The sample here was PBMCs from blood, taken about 14 days before vaccination. The rearrangement joins TRBV18 to TRBJ1-3, with D possibly TRBD1 on 6 matching bases. The CDR3 DNA follows: TGTGCCAGCCTCTCGGCAGGGGTTGGCGGAAACACCATATATTTT. As protein: CASLSAGVGGNTIYF.